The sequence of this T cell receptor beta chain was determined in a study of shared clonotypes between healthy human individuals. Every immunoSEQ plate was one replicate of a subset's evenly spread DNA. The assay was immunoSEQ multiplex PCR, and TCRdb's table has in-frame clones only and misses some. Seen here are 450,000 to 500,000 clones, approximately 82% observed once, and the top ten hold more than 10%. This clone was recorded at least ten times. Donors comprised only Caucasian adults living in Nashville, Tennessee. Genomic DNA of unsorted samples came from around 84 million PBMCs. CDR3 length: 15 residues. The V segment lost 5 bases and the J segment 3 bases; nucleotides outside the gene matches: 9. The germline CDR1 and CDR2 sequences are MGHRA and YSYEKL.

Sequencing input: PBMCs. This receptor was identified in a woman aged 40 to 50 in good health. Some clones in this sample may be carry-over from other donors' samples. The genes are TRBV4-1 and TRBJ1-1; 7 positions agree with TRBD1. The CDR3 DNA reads TGCGCCAGCAGCTACAACAGGGGTTGGGACACTGAAGCTTTCTTT. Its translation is CASSYNRGWDTEAFF.